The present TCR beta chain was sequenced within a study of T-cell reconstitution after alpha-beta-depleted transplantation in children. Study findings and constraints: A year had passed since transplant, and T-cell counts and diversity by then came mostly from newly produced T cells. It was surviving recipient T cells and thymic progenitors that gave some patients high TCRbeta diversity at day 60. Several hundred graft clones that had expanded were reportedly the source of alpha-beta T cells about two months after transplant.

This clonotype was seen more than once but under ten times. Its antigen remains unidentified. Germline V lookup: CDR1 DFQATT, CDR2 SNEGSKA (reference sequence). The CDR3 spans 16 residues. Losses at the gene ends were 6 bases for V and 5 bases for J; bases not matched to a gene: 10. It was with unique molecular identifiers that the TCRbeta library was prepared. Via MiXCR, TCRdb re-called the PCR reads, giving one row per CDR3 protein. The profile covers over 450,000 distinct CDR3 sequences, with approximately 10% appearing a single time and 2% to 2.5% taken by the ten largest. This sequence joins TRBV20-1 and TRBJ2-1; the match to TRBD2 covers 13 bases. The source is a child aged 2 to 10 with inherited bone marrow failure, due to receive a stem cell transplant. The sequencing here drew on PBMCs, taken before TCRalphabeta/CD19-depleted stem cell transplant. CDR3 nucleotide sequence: TGCAGTGCCGCGACGCCTGGACTAGCGGGAGACAATGAGCAGTTCTTC. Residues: CSAATPGLAGDNEQFF.